The 12 T cell receptor beta chains in this list originate from one sample, sequenced in a study of cytomegalovirus exposure and HLA in healthy donors. The PCR had 60 Vbeta and 13 Jbeta primers. Assay used: immunoSEQ multiplex PCR; TCRdb lists only in-frame clones, some missing. The sample has roughly 150,000 clones, 65% to 85% seen once. The sequenced sample was PBMCs. The receptors shown here come from a woman between 18 and 30 years old in good health and CMV-seronegative.

The chain employs TRBV13 and TRBJ1-2; 12 positions agree with TRBD1. This CDR3 has 18 residues. With V trimmed by 5 bases and J by 1 base, 11 bases remained unmatched. CDR1 and CDR2 from the germline V gene are PRHDT and FYEKMQ (reference sequence). CDR3 in DNA: TGTGCCAGCAGCCCAGAAAGGGGACAGGGGGCATTTAACTATGGCTACACCTTC. Its protein product is CASSPERGQGAFNYGYTF.

The V gene is TRBV6-1, the J gene TRBJ1-4; maybe TRBD1 (5 bases). Germline V gives CDR1 MNHNS, CDR2 SASEGT. The length of the CDR3 is 12 residues. Trimming cost V 6 bases and J 8 bases, with 10 bases left between them. CDR3 protein: CASRGGAEKLFF. CDR3 nucleotide sequence: TGTGCCAGCAGGGGGGGTGCGGAAAAACTGTTTTTT.

The chain recombines TRBV2 with TRBJ2-5; D is unclear. This CDR3 is 13 amino acids long. Looked up from germline, CDR1 is SNHLY and CDR2 is FYNNEI. The germline V and J ends were trimmed by 1 base and 5 bases, with 8 bases remaining between them. CDR3 nucleotide sequence: TGTGCCAGCAGTGAAGAATTTGGCGAGACCCAGTACTTC. Protein sequence: CASSEEFGETQYF.

This clone was seen a single time. The V and J genes are TRBV4-1 and TRBJ2-1; 14 nucleotides align to TRBD2. The germline CDR1 and CDR2 sequences are MGHRA and YSYEKL. This CDR3 is 18 amino acids long. Trimming cost V 0 bases and J 4 bases; bases outside gene matches: 5. CDR3 bases: TGCGCCAGCAGCCAAGATGACGGGACTAGCGGGGGATACAATGAGCAGTTCTTC. Its translation is CASSQDDGTSGGYNEQFF.

The J gene is TRBJ1-2, the V gene TRBV10-3; no clear D gene. The CDR3 totals 13 residues. Germline-derived CDR1 and CDR2 are ENHRY and SYGVKD. Trimming removed 2 bases from V and 2 bases from J, with 6 bases in between. CDR3 protein: CAISEVQNYGYTF. In nucleotides, the CDR3 is TGTGCCATCAGTGAGGTCCAGAACTATGGCTACACCTTC.

This clone has a handful of counts. The J gene is TRBJ2-3, the V gene TRBV6-1, with 7 bases aligning to TRBD2. The germline V gene encodes CDR1 MNHNS and CDR2 SASEGT. This CDR3 has 14 amino acids. V was pared by 2 bases and J by 4 bases, with 3 bases of the junction left unmatched. The CDR3 DNA follows: TGTGCCAGCAGTGAATCGACTAGCCCAGATACGCAGTATTTT. This gives the protein CASSESTSPDTQYF.

This chain links TRBV29-1 with TRBJ2-7, with a weak D call TRBD2 (7 bases). Germline loops: CDR1 SQVTM, CDR2 ANQGSEA. Deletions cut 4 bases from V and 0 bases from J, with 16 bases between. CDR3 length equals 15 residues. This CDR3 reads CSVVGGADLSYEQYF. As DNA, the CDR3 is TGCAGCGTTGTTGGGGGGGCCGACCTCTCCTACGAGCAGTACTTC.

The chain recombines TRBV28 with TRBJ2-7, with 8 nucleotides matching TRBD2. The germline V gene encodes CDR1 MDHEN and CDR2 SYDVKM. CDR3 length: 14 residues. Trimming took 2 bases from V and 5 from J; bases not matched to a gene: 5. CDR3: CASSLQGLVHEQYF. In nucleotides, the CDR3 is TGTGCCAGCAGTTTACAGGGACTAGTCCACGAGCAGTACTTC.

This clone appeared once. The gene calls are TRBV4-1 and TRBJ2-1; 10 positions match TRBD2. The germline V gene has CDR1 MGHRA and CDR2 YSYEKL. Trimming took 4 bases from V and 0 from J; bases not matched to a gene: 12. This CDR3 is 19 amino acids long. The CDR3 DNA reads TGCGCCAGCAGCCTAGCCCTAGCGGGGGCTCCGAGCTCCTACAATGAGCAGTTCTTC. This codes for CASSLALAGAPSSYNEQFF.

To note about this clone: Germline and junction disagree at one end, which may indicate a read error. V usage is TRBV5-6 and J usage is TRBJ1-5, with no clear D. This CDR3 has 14 residues. Per germline, CDR1 SGHDT and CDR2 YYEEEE. This CDR3 is CAGSLQTVNQPQHF. Written as DNA, the CDR3 is TGTGCCGGCAGCTTGCAAACAGTCAATCAGCCCCAGCATTTT.

The chain has TRBV2 and TRBJ2-5; D unclear. Germline assignment: CDR1 SNHLY and CDR2 FYNNEI. The CDR3 sequence is 12 residues long. The ends were cut back, 4 bases at V and 4 bases at J, with 7 bases in the middle. CDR3: CASSGEAETQYF. The CDR3 nucleotides read TGTGCCAGCAGTGGTGAGGCAGAGACCCAGTACTTC.

This chain joins TRBV19 and TRBJ1-3; no reliable D call. Germline CDR1 and CDR2: LNHDA and SQIVND (reference sequence). The V and J ends lost 5 bases and 4 bases respectively, with 12 bases between them. The CDR3 runs to 14 residues. The CDR3 coding sequence is TGTGCCAGTAGTGCCACTACCATGGGAAACACCATATATTTT. It is translated as CASSATTMGNTIYF.